The text below deals with one T cell receptor (beta chain). V shed 8 bases and J 2 bases; nucleotides not matched to a gene: 3. Germline V CDR1 and CDR2: LNHDA, SQIVND (reference sequence). The CDR3 loop spans 13 amino acids. The sample belongs to a study of blood T cell repertoires in COVID-19. Repertoires were generated with immunoSEQ multiplex PCR, while TCRdb's copy carries only in-frame clones and drops some. The sample has about 170,000 clones, more than 75% seen once; the top ten hold around 1.2%. This chain joins TRBV19 and TRBJ1-3; the match to TRBD1 covers 7 bases. The specimen was PBMCs or T cells enriched from blood (not recorded which). The TCR sequence derives from a human donor with acute COVID-19. The donor label of this sample is uncertain. Here the CDR3 DNA reads TGTGCCAGTGCTGACAGGGCTGGAAACACCATATATTTT. Translation: CASADRAGNTIYF.